Following are 27 T cell receptor beta chains from one sample sequenced in a study of CD8 T cells in ankylosing spondylitis. Their antigens remain unidentified. In TCRdb, the 5' RACE reads were re-called with MiXCR into one record per CDR3 protein. The sample carries a few hundred thousand distinct CDR3 sequences, around 7.6% recorded once. The study's findings and limits: It appeared that ankylosing spondylitis blood was characterized by a TCR beta motif of several highly homologous variants.

The sample was blood, either unsorted or a sorted T cell fraction (not recorded which). The receptor source for this set is a male donor with ankylosing spondylitis.

The V and J genes are TRBV2 and TRBJ1-5; 7 nucleotides align to TRBD1. Trimming at V came to 8 bases and at J to 6 bases, leaving 10 bases not matched to a gene. Germline V lookup: CDR1 SNHLY, CDR2 FYNNEI. The CDR3 length is 14 residues. CDR3 residues: CASAGGRGRQPQHF. Written as DNA, the CDR3 is TGTGCCAGCGCCGGTGGTAGGGGGCGTCAGCCCCAGCATTTT.

Ten or more counts support this clonotype. The chain's CDR3 is CASSRSRDRGLYEQYF. In DNA, the CDR3 is TGTGCCAGCAGCCGCAGCCGGGACAGGGGGTTATACGAGCAGTACTTC. This chain links TRBV9 with TRBJ2-7; 11 nucleotides agree with TRBD1. Trimming removed 4 bases from V and 4 bases from J; junction bases left unmatched: 10. Looked up from germline, CDR1 is SGDLS and CDR2 is YYNGEE. The CDR3 is 16 residues long. Using reference TRBV9 and TRBJ2-7 for the parts outside the CDR3, the full variable domain is DSGVTQTPKHLITATGQRVTLRCSPRSGDLSVYWYQQSLDQGLQFLIQYYNGEERAKGNILERFSAQQFPDLHSELNLSSLELGDSALYFCASSRSRDRGLYEQYFGPGTRLTVT.

This clonotype was counted between two and nine times. The J gene is TRBJ2-7, the V gene TRBV15; D gene ambiguous. V was pared by 4 bases and J by 5 bases, with 12 bases between. The CDR3 is made up of 13 amino acids. Germline V CDR1 and CDR2: LNHNV, YYDKDF (reference sequence). CDR3 DNA: TGTGCCACCAGCAAGACACGGGCCCACGAGCAGTACTTC. Its protein product is CATSKTRAHEQYF.

This rearrangement joins TRBV7-2 to TRBJ2-2; 10 bases align to TRBD2. J was trimmed by 3 bases and V by 5 bases; bases with no gene match: 6. Germline-derived CDR1 and CDR2 are SGHTA and FQGNSA. This CDR3 contains 16 residues. CDR3 residues: CASSPGLAEYTGELFF. DNA for the CDR3: TGTGCCAGCAGCCCAGGACTAGCGGAGTACACCGGGGAGCTGTTTTTT.

The gene calls are TRBV3-1 and TRBJ2-5; a weak D match, TRBD2 (6 bases). Trimming stripped 1 base from V and 5 bases from J, with 11 bases between. The germline gives CDR1 LGHDT, CDR2 YNNKEL (reference sequence). The CDR3 runs to 14 residues. CDR3 sequence reads: CASSQAGLAETQYF. The CDR3 nucleotides are TGTGCCAGCAGCCAAGCAGGTCTAGCGGAGACCCAGTACTTC.

In this sample, this clonotype turned up a few times. DNA of the CDR3: TGTGCCAGCAGCTCCTCTTATTGGGGTGGGCAGTTCTTC. This sequence encodes CASSSSYWGGQFF. J is TRBJ2-1 and V is TRBV11-2; no firm D call. The CDR3 is made up of 13 amino acids. V lost 4 bases to trimming and J lost 12 bases, with 16 bases between them. Germline assignment: CDR1 SGHAT and CDR2 FQNNGV.

This clonotype was counted many times. V usage is TRBV27 and J usage is TRBJ1-5; D call uncertain. Germline V gene sequence: CDR1 MNHEY, CDR2 SMNVEV (reference sequence). This CDR3 contains 13 residues. V lost 3 bases to trimming and J lost 4 bases, with 7 bases between them. In DNA, the CDR3 is TGTGCCAGCAGTTTTCAGAGAAATCAGCCCCAGCATTTT. It is translated as CASSFQRNQPQHF.

In this sample, this clonotype turned up a few times. The chain links TRBV7-9 to TRBJ1-5; a weak D match, TRBD1 (6 bases). The CDR3 extends over 15 amino acids. Trimming cost V 5 bases and J 0 bases, with 11 bases left between them. Germline values: CDR1 SEHNR, CDR2 FQNEAQ (reference sequence). CDR3 DNA sequence: TGTGCCAGCAGCAAGGGGACAATTAGCAATCAGCCCCAGCATTTT. It encodes CASSKGTISNQPQHF.

This clonotype has only a few counts. The V gene is TRBV4-3, the J gene TRBJ2-7; D gene unclear. The germline gives CDR1 LGHNA, CDR2 YSLEER. Trimming removed 4 bases at V and 1 base at J, with 11 bases between. This CDR3 comprises 14 residues. The CDR3 DNA follows: TGCGCCAGCAGCCCTCGGGTCCCTTCCTACGAGCAGTACTTC. This gives the protein CASSPRVPSYEQYF.

This clonotype was picked up a small number of times. The chain uses TRBV7-3 and TRBJ2-1, with D uncertain. The CDR3 runs to 15 residues. The germline CDR1 and CDR2 sequences are SGHTA and FQGTGA. The V end was cut by 5 bases, the J end by 0 bases, with 11 bases between. CDR3 region: CASSPTRTSYNEQFF. In nucleotides, the CDR3 is TGTGCCAGCAGCCCTACCAGGACCTCCTACAATGAGCAGTTCTTC.

This clonotype has only a few counts. V and J are TRBV20-1 and TRBJ2-7, with 11 bases aligning to TRBD1. V shed 3 bases and J 3 bases; nucleotides not matched to a gene: 7. Germline CDR1 reads DFQATT; CDR2 reads SNEGSKA (reference sequence). This CDR3 has 15 amino acids. CDR3 sequence reads: CSASRGGTGGYEQYF. The DNA for the CDR3 is TGCAGTGCTAGTCGTGGAGGGACAGGGGGCTACGAGCAGTACTTC.

The chain uses TRBV2 and TRBJ2-1, with D tentatively TRBD2 (5 bases). Looked up from germline, CDR1 is SNHLY and CDR2 is FYNNEI. The CDR3 loop spans 10 amino acids. The V end lost 8 bases, the J end lost 8 bases, and 7 bases lay between the germline ends. DNA of the CDR3: TGTGCCAGCCGGGGTGATGAGCAGTTCTTC. Encoded protein: CASRGDEQFF. Complete variable domain (other parts from reference TRBV2 and TRBJ2-1): EPEVTQTPSHQVTQMGQEVILRCVPISNHLYFYWYRQILGQKVEFLVSFYNNEISEKSEIFDDQFSVERPDGSNFTLKIRSTKLEDSAMYFCASRGDEQFFGPGTRLTVL.

This clonotype appeared a few times. The gene calls are TRBV3-1 and TRBJ2-2; tentative D call: TRBD2 (6 bases). This CDR3 has 14 amino acids. Trimming pared 4 bases from V and 7 bases from J, leaving 13 bases between. Germline V CDR1 and CDR2: LGHDT, YNNKEL (reference sequence). The CDR3 protein is CASSRPLAGGELFF. CDR3 in DNA: TGTGCCAGCAGCCGCCCACTAGCTGGCGGGGAGCTGTTTTTT.

This clonotype has at least ten counts. The rearrangement uses TRBV4-3 and TRBJ2-7; TRBD1 matches at 9 bases. This CDR3 has 13 residues. V trimming: 1 base; J trimming: 6 bases; junction bases outside the gene matches: 1. CDR1 is LGHNA, CDR2 YSLEER, per germline. CDR3 sequence reads: CASSQVTGGEQYF. CDR3 nucleotides: TGCGCCAGCAGCCAAGTGACAGGGGGCGAGCAGTACTTC.

The rearrangement links TRBV18 to TRBJ1-3, with D hard to call. Trimming shortened V by 3 bases and J by 2 bases, and 11 bases separated the two germline ends. CDR3 length equals 15 residues. CDR1 is KGHSH and CDR2 is LQKENI in the germline V gene. CDR3 sequence reads: CASSPPVNPGNTIYF. CDR3 coding DNA: TGTGCCAGCTCACCCCCCGTCAACCCTGGAAACACCATATATTTT. The whole variable domain, filled in from reference TRBV18 and TRBJ1-3, reads NAGVMQNPRHLVRRRGQEARLRCSPMKGHSHVYWYRQLPEEGLKFMVYLQKENIIDESGMPKERFSAEFPKEGPSILRIQQVVRGDSAAYFCASSPPVNPGNTIYFGEGSWLTVV.

The chain links TRBV10-3 to TRBJ2-1; 10 bases are shared with TRBD2. This CDR3 spans 17 amino acids. Germline-derived CDR1 and CDR2 are ENHRY and SYGVKD. The trim removed 0 bases at V and 1 base at J, leaving 3 bases unmatched. CDR3 protein: CAISESLSGRSYNEQFF. The CDR3 DNA reads as TGTGCCATCAGTGAGTCCCTTAGCGGGAGGTCCTACAATGAGCAGTTCTTC.

The table lists this clonotype with many counts. The chain couples TRBV5-1 to TRBJ1-1; D is unresolved. With 3 bases removed from V and 2 bases from J, the gap between germline ends came to 14 bases. The CDR3 is 15 residues long. CDR1 is SGHRS and CDR2 is YFSETQ in the germline V gene. CDR3 region: CASSSRGVPNTEAFF. The CDR3 nucleotides are TGCGCCAGCAGCTCCCGGGGAGTCCCCAACACTGAAGCTTTCTTT.

The V call is TRBV28, the J call TRBJ2-7; unclear D gene. CDR3 length: 13 residues. Germline loops: CDR1 MDHEN, CDR2 SYDVKM. Trimming cost V 6 bases and J 4 bases, with 13 bases left between them. Here the CDR3 reads CASSRSFRYEQYF. CDR3 in DNA: TGTGCCAGCAGCAGATCTTTCCGGTACGAGCAGTACTTC.

This clonotype was counted only a few times. The chain combines TRBV30 with TRBJ1-4, with TRBD1 matching 9 bases. The CDR3 contains 14 residues. Trimming removed 2 bases from V and 7 bases from J; junction bases left unmatched: 5. CDR1 is GTSNPN, CDR2 SVGIG, per germline (reference sequence). In nucleotides, the CDR3 is TGTGCCTGGAGTCCGGACAGGGGACTTGAAAAACTGTTTTTT. Residues: CAWSPDRGLEKLFF. Full variable domain (outside the CDR3, taken from reference TRBV30 and TRBJ1-4): SQTIHQWPATLVQPVGSPLSLECTVEGTSNPNLYWYRQAAGRGLQLLFYSVGIGQISSEVPQNLSASRPQDRQFILSSKKLLLSDSGFYLCAWSPDRGLEKLFFGSGTQLSVL.

With regard to this clonotype: A read error is possible here, since a much larger clone lies one base away. The V and J genes are TRBV7-9 and TRBJ1-1, with 9 bases lining up with TRBD1. With V trimmed by 10 bases and J by 1 base, 10 bases remained unmatched. Per the germline V gene, CDR1 is SEHNR and CDR2 is FQNEAQ (reference sequence). This CDR3 comprises 15 residues. The CDR3 sequence is CATERQQGANTEAFF. DNA of the CDR3: TGTGCCACCGAGCGCCAACAGGGGGCGAACACTGAAGCTTTCTTT. The full variable domain, rest sourced from reference TRBV7-9 and TRBJ1-1, is DTGVSQNPRHKITKRGQNVTFRCDPISEHNRLYWYRQTLGQGPEFLTYFQNEAQLEKSRLLSDRFSAERPKGSFSTLEIQRTEQGDSAMYLCATERQQGANTEAFFGQGTRLTVV.

This clonotype was counted at least ten times. This chain links TRBV4-1 with TRBJ2-7; 8 nucleotides align to TRBD2. V shed 6 bases and J 0 bases; nucleotides not matched to a gene: 4. Germline CDR1 reads MGHRA; CDR2 reads YSYEKL. The CDR3 spans 14 residues. The CDR3 DNA is TGCGCCAGCAGGAAGGCGGGAGGCTCCTACGAGCAGTACTTC. It translates to CASRKAGGSYEQYF.

This clonotype turned up a few times. The chain joins TRBV9 to TRBJ1-1; D ambiguous. Germline CDR1 and CDR2: SGDLS and YYNGEE. V dropped 4 bases and J dropped 4 bases, with 20 bases sitting between them. The CDR3 covers 16 residues. Here the CDR3 DNA reads TGTGCCAGCAGCACGCACATCGGGAAGTCGTCCACTGAAGCTTTCTTT. It is translated as CASSTHIGKSSTEAFF. Full variable domain (remainder filled in from reference TRBV9 and TRBJ1-1): DSGVTQTPKHLITATGQRVTLRCSPRSGDLSVYWYQQSLDQGLQFLIQYYNGEERAKGNILERFSAQQFPDLHSELNLSSLELGDSALYFCASSTHIGKSSTEAFFGQGTRLTVV.

The sample holds many counts of this clonotype. The V and J genes are TRBV5-1 and TRBJ2-5, with D possibly matching TRBD2 (6 bases). CDR1 SGHRS and CDR2 YFSETQ come from the germline V gene. V was shortened by 4 bases and J by 2 bases, with 12 bases between the two germline ends. The CDR3 has 14 residues. In DNA form, the CDR3 reads TGCGCCAGCAGCAGGAGGAGGGGTCAAGAGACCCAGTACTTC. It encodes CASSRRRGQETQYF. Full variable domain (missing parts from reference TRBV5-1 and TRBJ2-5): KAGVTQTPRYLIKTRGQQVTLSCSPISGHRSVSWYQQTPGQGLQFLFEYFSETQRNKGNFPGRFSGRQFSNSRSEMNVSTLELGDSALYLCASSRRRGQETQYFGPGTRLLVL.

This clonotype was counted a few times. This rearrangement joins TRBV30 to TRBJ2-2, with 12 nucleotides matching TRBD2. The CDR3 is 15 amino acids. Germline CDR1 is GTSNPN and CDR2 is SVGIG (reference sequence). The V segment lost 8 bases and the J segment 7 bases; nucleotides outside the gene matches: 11. The CDR3 spells CAVNRLAGDLGELFF. For the CDR3, the DNA is TGTGCCGTAAATCGACTAGCGGGAGATCTCGGGGAGCTGTTTTTT.

Ten or more counts support this clonotype. V gene TRBV4-3 combines with J gene TRBJ2-7; the D gene is possibly TRBD1 (6 bases). Germline V gene sequence: CDR1 LGHNA, CDR2 YSLEER. CDR3 length: 15 residues. The germline V and J ends were trimmed by 0 bases and 7 bases, with 16 bases remaining between them. This chain's CDR3 is CASSQEPQGHREQYF. In nucleotides, the CDR3 is TGCGCCAGCAGCCAAGAGCCCCAGGGGCATAGAGAGCAGTACTTC.

The V and J genes are TRBV20-1 and TRBJ2-3; no clear D gene. Germline V lookup: CDR1 DFQATT, CDR2 SNEGSKA (reference sequence). Trimming pared 3 bases from V and 6 bases from J, leaving 7 bases between. The CDR3 length is 11 residues. CDR3 sequence: CSASIEDTQYF. The CDR3 nucleotides read TGCAGTGCTAGCATTGAGGATACGCAGTATTTT.

This clonotype was recorded a few times. V is TRBV12-3 or TRBV12-4 and J is TRBJ1-5, with a weak D call TRBD1 (5 bases). Trimming left V 0 bases short and J 0 bases short, with 6 bases between. CDR3 length equals 15 residues. CDR3 region: CASSLAGHSNQPQHF. CDR3 coding DNA: TGTGCCAGCAGTTTAGCGGGGCATAGCAATCAGCCCCAGCATTTT.